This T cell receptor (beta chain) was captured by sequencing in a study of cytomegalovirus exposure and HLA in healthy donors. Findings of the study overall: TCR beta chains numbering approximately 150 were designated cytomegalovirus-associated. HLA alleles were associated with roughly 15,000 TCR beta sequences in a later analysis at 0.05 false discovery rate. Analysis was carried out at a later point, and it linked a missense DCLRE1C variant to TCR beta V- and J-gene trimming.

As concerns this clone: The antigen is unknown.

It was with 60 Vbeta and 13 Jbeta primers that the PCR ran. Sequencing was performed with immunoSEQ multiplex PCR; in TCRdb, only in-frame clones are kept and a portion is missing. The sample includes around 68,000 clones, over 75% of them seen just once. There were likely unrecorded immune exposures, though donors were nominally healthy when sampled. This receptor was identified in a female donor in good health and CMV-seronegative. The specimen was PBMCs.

CDR3 nucleotide sequence: TGTGCCAGCAGTCCGGGGTATGCGGAGACCCAGTACTTC. Residues: CASSPGYAETQYF. The genes are TRBV6-6 and TRBJ2-5; tentative D call: TRBD2 (5 bases). Looked up from germline, CDR1 is MNHNY and CDR2 is SVGAGI (reference sequence). This CDR3 region has 13 residues. The V end was cut by 5 bases, the J end by 5 bases, with 12 bases between.